The entry below describes one TCR beta chain. The antigen is undetermined. This entry is derived from a study of cytomegalovirus exposure and HLA in healthy donors. Study findings and constraints: Later analysis identified around 15,000 TCR beta sequences associated with HLA alleles, using a false discovery rate threshold of 0.05.

Both 60 Vbeta primers and 13 Jbeta primers went into the PCR. Produced via immunoSEQ multiplex PCR; TCRdb's table is partial and in-frame only. The table records roughly 80,000 clones, roughly 73% of them present only once. This receptor was taken from a woman aged 40-49 years in good health and CMV-seropositive. The sequencing input was PBMCs.

In nucleotides, the CDR3 is TGCGCCAGCAGCCAAGTCTCGACAGGGAATGAAAAACTGTTTTTT. It yields the protein CASSQVSTGNEKLFF. This rearrangement joins TRBV4-3 to TRBJ1-4, with 7 positions matching TRBD1. The germline CDR1 and CDR2 sequences are LGHNA and YSLEER. The CDR3 loop spans 15 amino acids. Trimming took 1 base from V and 5 from J; bases not matched to a gene: 4.